This TCR beta chain was obtained from a study of T-cell reconstitution after alpha-beta-depleted transplantation in children. Study findings and constraints: From surviving recipient T cells and thymic progenitors came the high day-60 TCRbeta diversity observed in some patients. In patients about two months after transplant, alpha-beta T cells reportedly arose from several hundred expanded graft clones. T cells produced anew were the main source of T-cell counts and diversity one year after transplant.

TCRbeta library construction was performed incorporating unique molecular identifiers. MiXCR, run by TCRdb on the PCR reads, gives a single entry per CDR3 protein. The repertoire has 120,000 or so distinct CDR3 sequences, 23% of them found once; the top ten carry approximately 10%. The CDR3 is 13 residues long. Per the germline V gene, CDR1 is LGHNA and CDR2 is YSLEER. V was cut by 1 base and J by 5 bases, with 8 bases left in between. Many counts were recorded for this clonotype. The antigen is undetermined. The chain joins TRBV4-3 to TRBJ1-1; D remains unclear. The specimen was PBMCs, mostly from graft donor cells, collected 180 days after TCRalphabeta/CD19-depleted stem cell transplant. The sequence was obtained from a male patient aged 2-15 years who had a stem cell transplant for chronic granulomatous disease, so the T cells may come from the graft donor. The chain's CDR3 is CASSQVIGTEAFF. The CDR3 DNA reads as TGCGCCAGCAGCCAAGTCATCGGGACTGAAGCTTTCTTT.